This T cell receptor (beta chain) derives from a study of post-analysis software for immune sequencing data. Points from the study as a whole: A few TRBV segments occurring more often in patients than controls included TRBV5-6, TRBV5-1 and TRBV20-1.

The ends were cut back, 0 bases at V and 7 bases at J, with 7 bases in the middle. This CDR3 has 14 residues. A note on this clonotype: Its matching antigen is unknown.

Unique molecular identifiers tagged the TCR beta cDNA libraries. MiXCR was run by TCRdb on the PCR reads, yielding one entry per CDR3 protein. The table lists fewer than 850,000 distinct CDR3 sequences, about 32% of them singletons. The chain carries TRBV12-3 or TRBV12-4 and TRBJ1-6; D not resolved. The material sequenced was blood. This receptor was taken from a girl aged 10 to 17 with multiple sclerosis. The DNA of the CDR3 is TGTGCCAGCAGTTTAGCGATCGGGAATTCACCCCTCCACTTT. As protein: CASSLAIGNSPLHF.